This T cell receptor (beta chain) was sequenced for a study of cytomegalovirus exposure and HLA in healthy donors. V was pared by 6 bases and J by 2 bases, with 12 bases of the junction left unmatched. The CDR3 has 17 amino acids. Germline loops: CDR1 MNHEY, CDR2 SMNVEV (reference sequence). The primer mix had 60 Vbeta and 13 Jbeta primers. Repertoires were generated with immunoSEQ multiplex PCR, while TCRdb's copy carries only in-frame clones and drops some. This table has around 150,000 clones, nearly 80% appearing once. Sequencing was carried out using PBMCs. The chain employs TRBV27 and TRBJ2-5; 10 bases map to TRBD1. The TCR was taken from a woman between 35 and 50 years old in good health and CMV-seronegative. The CDR3 DNA sequence: TGTGCCAGCAGGGGGTTCGTGACAGGGGGCTCACAAGAGACCCAGTACTTC. The encoded protein is CASRGFVTGGSQETQYF.